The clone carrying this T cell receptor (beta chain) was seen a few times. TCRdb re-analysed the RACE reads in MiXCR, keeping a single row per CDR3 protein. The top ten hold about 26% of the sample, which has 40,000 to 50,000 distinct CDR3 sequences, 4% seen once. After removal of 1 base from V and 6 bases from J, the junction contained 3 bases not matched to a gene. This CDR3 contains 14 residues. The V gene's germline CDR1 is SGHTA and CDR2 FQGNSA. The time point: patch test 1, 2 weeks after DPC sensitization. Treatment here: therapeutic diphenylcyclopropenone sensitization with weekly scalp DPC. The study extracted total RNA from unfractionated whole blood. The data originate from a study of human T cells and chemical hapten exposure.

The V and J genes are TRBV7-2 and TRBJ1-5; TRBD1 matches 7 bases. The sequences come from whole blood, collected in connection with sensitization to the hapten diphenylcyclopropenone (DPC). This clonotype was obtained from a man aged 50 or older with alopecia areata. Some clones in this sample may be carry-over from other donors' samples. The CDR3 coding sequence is TGTGCCAGCAGCTTAGAGGGGGCTTCTCAGCCCCAGCATTTT. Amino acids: CASSLEGASQPQHF. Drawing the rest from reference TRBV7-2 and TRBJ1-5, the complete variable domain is GAGVSQSPSNKVTEKGKDVELRCDPISGHTALYWYRQSLGQGLEFLIYFQGNSAPDKSGLPSDRFSAERTGGSVSTLTIQRTQQEDSAVYLCASSLEGASQPQHFGDGTRLSIL.